The source of this T cell receptor beta chain is a study of pediatric ulcerative colitis. Study outcomes and limitations: Rectal repertoires separated controls, mild-moderate and acute severe colitis. All ulcerative colitis patients, but no controls, carried a couple of rectal clonotypes. Repertoires came from total lymphocyte DNA, so rare subsets like regulatory T cells may be missed.

V lost 4 bases, J lost 5 bases, and 4 bases stayed unmatched. Per germline, CDR1 SGHRS and CDR2 YFSETQ. This CDR3 has 13 amino acids. Profiled with immunoSEQ multiplex PCR; TCRdb holds only in-frame clones, not every one. The profile shows 30,000 to 35,000 clones, about 81% of them singletons. Rectal tissue came from one to two pinch biopsies taken at colonoscopy. A note on this clone: As yet, its antigen is unknown.

The sequenced material came from gut tissue. This receptor was taken from a boy aged 5-17 years with mild ulcerative colitis. The rearrangement links TRBV5-1 to TRBJ1-1; 8 bases map to TRBD1. CDR3 bases: TGCGCCAGCAGCGGACAGGGAGAAACTGAAGCTTTCTTT. Translated, it gives CASSGQGETEAFF. Together with reference TRBV5-1 and TRBJ1-1, the CDR3 gives the full variable domain: KAGVTQTPRYLIKTRGQQVTLSCSPISGHRSVSWYQQTPGQGLQFLFEYFSETQRNKGNFPGRFSGRQFSNSRSEMNVSTLELGDSALYLCASSGQGETEAFFGQGTRLTVV.